A few counts support the clone carrying this T cell receptor beta chain. The entry originates in a study of blood T cell repertoires in COVID-19. With V trimmed by 4 bases and J by 0 bases, 6 bases remained unmatched. Germline V lookup: CDR1 SGHDT, CDR2 YYEEEE. The CDR3 extends over 15 amino acids. Seattle patients were enrolled during active infection and followed longitudinally. Some clones are missing from TCRdb's copy, which holds only in-frame ones; the method was immunoSEQ multiplex PCR. Of 46,000 or so clones in the sample, 75% to 90% were seen once. Material for sequencing was peripheral blood. This TCR derives from a woman of 80 years or more with COVID-19, enrolled during active disease. V and J are TRBV5-6 and TRBJ2-7; 8 bases align to TRBD1. CDR3 sequence: CASSRDRRPSYEQYF. CDR3 DNA: TGTGCCAGCAGCCGGGACAGGCGGCCCTCCTACGAGCAGTACTTC. Drawing the rest from reference TRBV5-6 and TRBJ2-7, the complete variable domain is DAGVTQSPTHLIKTRGQQVTLRCSPKSGHDTVSWYQQALGQGPQFIFQYYEEEERQRGNFPDRFSGHQFPNYSSELNVNALLLGDSALYLCASSRDRRPSYEQYFGPGTRLTVT.